In this sample, the clone carrying this TCR beta chain turned up a few times. This entry comes from a study of CD8+CD57+ T cells in acquired aplastic anemia. Using genomic DNA as the template, TCR beta VDJ and CDR3 profiling was carried out. TCRdb called the reads again in MiXCR, with one record for every CDR3 protein. The sample lists around 400,000 distinct CDR3 sequences, roughly 64% seen once, with under 5% in the top ten. This receptor was obtained from a human donor in good health, serving as a control. The sequenced sample was sorted CD4+, CD8+, or CD8+CD57+ T cells (not recorded which) from PBMCs.

The CDR3 DNA reads TGTGCCAGCAGCCAGCTGACAGGGTCGAACACTGAAGCTTTCTTT. It yields the protein CASSQLTGSNTEAFF. The rearrangement uses TRBV7-9 and TRBJ1-1; 7 bases align to TRBD1. The CDR3 runs 15 residues. V dropped 5 bases and J dropped 1; count of bases not matched to a gene: 7. Germline CDR1 and CDR2: SEHNR and FQNEAQ (reference sequence).